This T cell receptor beta chain was documented in a study of CD8 T cells in ankylosing spondylitis (dated by TCRdb to about 2017). Study-wide context: The study set out to find disease-linked TCR variants by profiling T cell receptor beta repertoires in ankylosing spondylitis patients and healthy donors. Peripheral blood was sampled, and synovial fluid was additionally collected from ankylosing spondylitis patients. The whole study cohort included 108 healthy donors and around 24 ankylosing spondylitis patients.

Concerning this clonotype: Its binding antigen is unknown. No qualities accompany the bases; no much larger clone lies one base away.

TCRdb shows the sequencer as Illumina HiSeq 2500. Quantitative 5'-RACE with molecular barcodes was the method used to prepare the TCR beta libraries. The authors' analysis ran thus. Disease-linked TCR variants were identified with a new computational method built on a probabilistic model of VDJ rearrangement. Through fastp at Q25 and MiXCR, TCRdb rebuilt clones from the public reads, retaining in-frame beta chains. Duplicate CDR3 protein sequences are folded into a single record with the most common DNA and genes. These V and J calls originate from TCRdb's pipeline instead of the authors' own analysis. Present in this sample are 350,000 or so distinct CDR3 sequences, around 10% of which were seen just once. Jointly, the top ten make up around 10% of the sample. Study-level results and caveats: The disease-linked clones were reported as significantly enriched in matched synovial fluid samples from ankylosing spondylitis patients. Blood from ankylosing spondylitis patients appeared to be characterized by a TCR beta motif composed of eight highly homologous amino acid variants. Some motif variants were previously reported in synovial fluid and blood of reactive arthritis patients, suggesting common disease-initiation mechanisms. A CD8+ phenotype was shown by the disease-linked clones, which were found at relatively low frequencies in peripheral blood.

Inclusive of the bounding cysteine and phenylalanine, the CDR3 is 16 residues long. Just CDR3 DNA is preserved here, 48 bases in frame from base 1. Compared with germline, V lacks 4 bases and J lacks 8 bases; bases without a gene match: 8. The germline V gene encodes CDR1 SGHVT and CDR2 SQSDAQ. The sequence came from a female donor with ankylosing spondylitis or in good health (not recorded which). Recombination linked TRBV7-4 to TRBJ2-2; a stretch of 12 junction bases matches TRBD1. The sequencing input was blood, either unsorted or a sorted T cell fraction (not recorded which). The CDR3 here reads CASSYYRDRGLGELFF. The bases are TGTGCCAGCAGCTACTACCGGGACAGGGGGCTAGGGGAGCTGTTTTTT.